This passage covers 21 T cell receptor beta chains from one sample sequenced in a study of blood T cell repertoires in COVID-19 (dated by TCRdb to the early 2020s). The protocol used for the library was the immunoSEQ multiplex PCR assay. Drawn from immuneACCESS, this table holds only the in-frame rearrangements with V and J called that TCRdb kept. Clones are partly lost; checked studies trace under half to an unresolved V gene and leave the rest unexplained. The sample table lists roughly 200,000 clones, under 90% of them with a count of one. The leading ten clones occupy 4.5% to 5% of the sample. Sequenced material: PBMCs or T cells enriched from blood (not recorded which). The receptors come from a woman aged 45 to 65 who had been exposed to COVID-19.

This chain uses TRBV19 with TRBJ1-5; D is perhaps TRBD1 (5 bases). This CDR3 spans 15 amino acids. Germline lookup yields CDR1 LNHDA and CDR2 SQIVND (reference sequence). V was cut by 4 bases and J by 2 bases, with 12 bases left in between. The CDR3 here is CASSTPAQGNQPQHF. Here the CDR3 DNA reads TGTGCCAGTAGTACCCCCGCACAGGGCAATCAGCCCCAGCATTTT.

This clone was detected once. J is TRBJ1-4 and V is TRBV7-9; 11 positions match TRBD1. The germline CDR1 and CDR2 sequences are SEHNR and FQNEAQ (reference sequence). CDR3 size: 19 residues. With V trimmed by 3 bases and J by 3 bases, 12 bases remained unmatched. CDR3 sequence: CASSLWTGGAGIPNEKLFF. DNA of the CDR3: TGTGCCAGCAGCTTGTGGACAGGGGGCGCGGGTATCCCTAATGAAAAACTGTTTTTT. Full variable domain (remainder filled in from reference TRBV7-9 and TRBJ1-4): DTGVSQNPRHKITKRGQNVTFRCDPISEHNRLYWYRQTLGQGPEFLTYFQNEAQLEKSRLLSDRFSAERPKGSFSTLEIQRTEQGDSAMYLCASSLWTGGAGIPNEKLFFGSGTQLSVL.

V and J are TRBV28 and TRBJ2-1, with a tentative D call TRBD1 (5 bases). Germline-derived CDR1 and CDR2 are MDHEN and SYDVKM. The CDR3 sequence is 17 residues long. Trimming left V 5 bases short and J 4 bases short, with 21 bases between. The CDR3 nucleotides read TGTGCCAGCAGTCCCCATCGCAGGGTCCAGGGATACAATGAGCAGTTCTTC. Amino acids: CASSPHRRVQGYNEQFF.

This chain uses TRBV24-1 with TRBJ2-1; TRBD1 aligns across 7 bases. In germline, CDR1 is KGHDR, CDR2 SFDVKD. V lost 4 bases to trimming and J lost 6 bases; unmatched junction nucleotides: 2. This CDR3 spans 13 amino acids. CDR3 loop: CATSEGGFNEQFF. The CDR3 nucleotides read TGTGCCACCAGTGAAGGGGGCTTCAATGAGCAGTTCTTC.

In this sample, this clone turned up a few times. V is TRBV29-1 and J is TRBJ1-2, with TRBD1 as a possible D gene (6 bases). This CDR3 has 13 residues. The V end lost 3 bases, the J end lost 6 bases, and 14 bases lay between the germline ends. Germline V gene lookup returns CDR1 SQVTM and CDR2 ANQGSEA. CDR3 nucleotide sequence: TGCAGCGTTGAGACAGGATTGGCGGATGGCTACACCTTC. Translation gives CSVETGLADGYTF.

The rearrangement joins TRBV19 to TRBJ1-5; TRBD1 matches at 7 bases. Trimming at V came to 5 bases and at J to 3 bases, leaving 1 base not matched to a gene. This CDR3 spans 13 amino acids. CDR1 is LNHDA, CDR2 SQIVND, per germline (reference sequence). The CDR3 loop is CASSGQVNQPQHF. The DNA of the CDR3 is TGTGCCAGTAGTGGACAGGTCAATCAGCCCCAGCATTTT.

The gene calls are TRBV19 and TRBJ1-2; 8 bases match TRBD1. This CDR3 has 17 amino acids. V shed 4 bases and J 3 bases; nucleotides not matched to a gene: 13. From germline, CDR1 is LNHDA and CDR2 SQIVND (reference sequence). CDR3 in DNA: TGTGCCAGTAGTACGATGGCCGGACAGGGCGGAGACTATGGCTACACCTTC. Encoded protein: CASSTMAGQGGDYGYTF.

The chain has TRBV3-1 (or the pseudogene TRBV3-2) and TRBJ2-1; D is perhaps TRBD1 (6 bases). Looked up from germline, CDR1 is LGHDT and CDR2 is YNNKEL (reference sequence). Trimming removed 1 base from V and 8 bases from J, with 12 bases in between. CDR3 length: 14 amino acids. CDR3 region: CASSQVEGVYEQFF. The CDR3 DNA follows: TGTGCCAGCAGCCAAGTCGAGGGGGTCTATGAGCAGTTCTTC.

The V gene is TRBV5-1, the J gene TRBJ1-4, with 9 bases fitting TRBD1. This CDR3 comprises 14 residues. Germline-derived CDR1 and CDR2 are SGHRS and YFSETQ. J was trimmed by 4 bases and V by 7 bases; bases with no gene match: 5. CDR3 region: CASGPGQGNEKLFF. The CDR3 region has the DNA TGCGCCAGCGGACCGGGACAGGGTAATGAAAAACTGTTTTTT.

This clone was recorded at least ten times. The chain joins TRBV5-8 to TRBJ2-5, with 9 positions matching TRBD1. The CDR3 extends over 16 amino acids. The germline gives CDR1 SGHTS, CDR2 YDEGEE. V shed 2 bases and J 5 bases; nucleotides not matched to a gene: 10. In DNA form, the CDR3 reads TGTGCCAGCAGCTTATACAGGGGGCAGGGTCGGGAGACCCAGTACTTC. It yields the protein CASSLYRGQGRETQYF.

V gene TRBV10-2 combines with J gene TRBJ1-5; D is possibly TRBD1 (5 bases). Germline V gene lookup returns CDR1 WSHSY and CDR2 SAAADI. The CDR3 contains 14 residues. V lost 0 bases, J lost 12 bases, and 15 bases lay in between. The CDR3 DNA reads as TGCGCCAGCAGTGAGTCAACAGGCGTTCCCCGCCAGCATTTT. It encodes CASSESTGVPRQHF.

The rearrangement links TRBV11-2 to TRBJ1-2; D is undetermined. The CDR3 runs to 13 residues. The ends were cut back, 0 bases at V and 2 bases at J, with 4 bases in the middle. The V gene's germline CDR1 is SGHAT and CDR2 FQNNGV. The CDR3 region has the DNA TGTGCCAGCAGCTTAGACAGAAACTATGGCTACACCTTC. Translation: CASSLDRNYGYTF.

The chain combines TRBV4-3 with TRBJ2-2; 8 bases fit TRBD1. Germline CDR1 and CDR2: LGHNA and YSLEER. The CDR3 loop spans 17 amino acids. V shed 0 bases and J 4 bases; nucleotides not matched to a gene: 7. CDR3 bases: TGCGCCAGCAGCCAAGATAGGGGGCAGGGGGCCACCGGGGAGCTGTTTTTT. Translated: CASSQDRGQGATGELFF.

The rearrangement uses TRBV9 and TRBJ2-3; 11 bases line up with TRBD2. The length of the CDR3 is 15 residues. The germline gives CDR1 SGDLS, CDR2 YYNGEE. The junction had 4 bases not matched to a gene; V was cut back by 2 bases and J by 5 bases. The CDR3 bases are TGTGCCAGCAGCGTTAGCGGGGGGGCGAGAGATACGCAGTATTTT. Translating gives CASSVSGGARDTQYF.

J is TRBJ1-1 and V is TRBV7-3; D remains ambiguous. Trimming removed 6 bases at V and 0 bases at J, with 20 bases between. The CDR3 is made up of 17 amino acids. Germline CDR1 reads SGHTA; CDR2 reads FQGTGA. CDR3 coding DNA: TGTGCCAGCAGTCTTGGGCACCGGGGAAGGGTGAACACTGAAGCTTTCTTT. It is translated as CASSLGHRGRVNTEAFF.

This chain uses TRBV2 with TRBJ1-1, with no clear D. The V and J ends lost 7 bases and 1 base respectively, with 10 bases between them. The CDR3 totals 13 residues. Germline V gives CDR1 SNHLY, CDR2 FYNNEI. The CDR3 loop reads CASITKQNTEAFF. The CDR3 DNA reads TGTGCCAGCATTACGAAACAGAACACTGAAGCTTTCTTT. The full variable domain, with the rest looked up from reference TRBV2 and TRBJ1-1, is EPEVTQTPSHQVTQMGQEVILRCVPISNHLYFYWYRQILGQKVEFLVSFYNNEISEKSEIFDDQFSVERPDGSNFTLKIRSTKLEDSAMYFCASITKQNTEAFFGQGTRLTVV.

This sequence joins TRBV7-8 and TRBJ1-2; no firm D call. CDR1 and CDR2 from the germline V gene are SGHVS and FQNEAQ. The CDR3 totals 12 residues. V dropped 2 bases and J dropped 10 bases, with 11 bases sitting between them. The CDR3, as DNA: TGTGCCAGCAGCTTATTTCGGGGTTCCTACACCTTC. Translated, it gives CASSLFRGSYTF.

The chain employs TRBV19 and TRBJ2-7, with 10 bases that match TRBD1. V shed 3 bases and J 3 bases; nucleotides not matched to a gene: 2. This CDR3 is 14 amino acids long. From germline, CDR1 is LNHDA and CDR2 SQIVND (reference sequence). This CDR3 reads CASSIRDRGYEQYF. The CDR3 bases are TGTGCCAGTAGTATCCGGGACAGGGGCTACGAGCAGTACTTC.

This clone was found a few times. V usage is TRBV7-8 and J usage is TRBJ2-7; possible D gene TRBD2, 5 bases. This CDR3 comprises 13 residues. The V and J ends lost 7 bases and 2 bases respectively, with 12 bases between them. Germline CDR1 and CDR2: SGHVS and FQNEAQ. DNA for the CDR3: TGTGCCAGCATTGGGAGCCAGACCTACGAGCAGTACTTC. Residues: CASIGSQTYEQYF. The variable domain in full, with the rest retrieved from reference TRBV7-8 and TRBJ2-7, is GAGVSQSPRYKVAKRGQDVALRCDPISGHVSLFWYQQALGQGPEFLTYFQNEAQLDKSGLPSDRFFAERPEGSVSTLKIQRTQQEDSAVYLCASIGSQTYEQYFGPGTRLTVT.

The V gene is TRBV19, the J gene TRBJ2-7; TRBD2 matches 7 bases. Germline CDR1 reads LNHDA; CDR2 reads SQIVND (reference sequence). The CDR3 spans 14 residues. J gave up 0 bases and V 5 bases, and 4 bases lay outside the gene matches. The CDR3 DNA is TGTGCCAGTAGTCGAAGCGGGGACTCCTACGAGCAGTACTTC. Protein sequence: CASSRSGDSYEQYF.

The chain joins TRBV5-6 to TRBJ1-2, with D unresolved. This CDR3 contains 12 residues. Trimming removed 4 bases at V and 5 bases at J, with 9 bases between. The germline CDR1 and CDR2 sequences are SGHDT and YYEEEE. As DNA, the CDR3 is TGTGCCAGCAGCCCCGGAGTTTATGGCTACACCTTC. It is translated as CASSPGVYGYTF.